A single sample gave rise to the 20 T cell receptor beta chains below, sequenced in a study of T-cell memory formation after mild COVID-19. Using its own MiXCR run on the 5' RACE reads, TCRdb lists one record per CDR3 protein. The sample has about 260,000 distinct CDR3 sequences, 16% seen once. Material for sequencing was PBMCs or a T cell subset sorted from them (not recorded which). The receptors derive from a young man who had mild COVID-19 (a few samples of this study predate the infection). Cell type and time point are not known.

The CDR3 protein is CASSLEAVYSNQPQHF. The CDR3 nucleotides read TGTGCCAGCAGCTTGGAAGCTGTGTATAGCAATCAGCCCCAGCATTTT. This chain links TRBV5-5 with TRBJ1-5; D unresolved. Germline CDR1 and CDR2: SGHKS and YYEKEE (reference sequence). The CDR3 has 16 amino acids. The V end was cut by 0 bases, the J end by 0 bases, with 10 bases between.

This clonotype has only a few counts. CDR3 in amino acids: CASSLVFVGAAGELFF. The CDR3 bases are TGTGCCAGCAGCTTGGTTTTCGTTGGGGCGGCCGGGGAGCTGTTTTTT. The rearrangement uses TRBV5-6 and TRBJ2-2; a possible D gene is TRBD1 (5 bases). V was shortened by 0 bases and J by 6 bases, with 15 bases between the two germline ends. Per the germline V gene, CDR1 is SGHDT and CDR2 is YYEEEE. The CDR3 spans 16 residues.

V and J are TRBV6-1 and TRBJ1-2; D remains ambiguous. CDR3 size: 13 residues. The germline V gene encodes CDR1 MNHNS and CDR2 SASEGT. V lost 6 bases, J lost 4 bases, and 12 bases lay in between. The CDR3 bases are TGTGCCAGCAGGACTGACTGGGGCTATGGCTACACCTTC. It codes for CASRTDWGYGYTF.

Only a few counts were recorded for this clonotype. V usage is TRBV20-1 and J usage is TRBJ2-3, with 9 bases identical to TRBD2. The germline V gene encodes CDR1 DFQATT and CDR2 SNEGSKA (reference sequence). The V segment lost 5 bases and the J segment 6 bases; nucleotides outside the gene matches: 15. CDR3 length equals 16 residues. CDR3 residues: CSAPRLAGVSWDTQYF. The DNA of the CDR3 is TGCAGTGCTCCTAGGTTAGCGGGGGTTTCCTGGGATACGCAGTATTTT.

Only a few counts were recorded for this clonotype. The gene calls are TRBV24-1 and TRBJ1-3; 9 bases match TRBD1. With V trimmed by 5 bases and J by 4 bases, 11 bases remained unmatched. The CDR3 loop spans 17 amino acids. Germline CDR1 is KGHDR and CDR2 is SFDVKD. The CDR3 nucleotides are TGTGCCACCAGTGGAGACCGGGACAGGGCTACAGGAAACACCATATATTTT. Protein: CATSGDRDRATGNTIYF.

This clonotype has ten or more counts. The chain joins TRBV4-3 to TRBJ2-7; D tentatively fits TRBD1 or TRBD2 (6 bases each). From germline, CDR1 is LGHNA and CDR2 YSLEER. The CDR3 has 14 amino acids. V was shortened by 4 bases and J by 2 bases, with 12 bases between the two germline ends. CDR3 bases: TGCGCCAGCAGCCCGGGGGCAGGGGCCTACGAGCAGTACTTC. Amino acid sequence: CASSPGAGAYEQYF.

The chain has TRBV7-2 and TRBJ2-7; 7 positions agree with TRBD1. V shed 4 bases and J 2 bases; nucleotides not matched to a gene: 5. There are 14 residues in the CDR3. Germline CDR1 SGHTA, CDR2 FQGNSA. The CDR3 coding sequence is TGTGCCAGCAGCTCGGGACAGATGACCTACGAGCAGTACTTC. Translated: CASSSGQMTYEQYF.

Only a few counts were recorded for this clonotype. CDR3 sequence reads: CASSYSGLAREQYV. DNA for the CDR3: TGTGCCAGCAGTTACTCGGGACTAGCCAGGGAGCAGTACGTC. V gene TRBV6-2 or TRBV6-3 combines with J gene TRBJ2-7; 9 bases map to TRBD2. Losses at the gene ends were 0 bases for V and 7 bases for J; bases not matched to a gene: 4. The CDR3 is 14 amino acids. The V gene's germline CDR1 is MNHEY and CDR2 SVGEGT.

In its sample, this clonotype was seen a few times. V gene TRBV7-2 combines with J gene TRBJ2-2; no firm D call. This CDR3 has 15 amino acids. Germline CDR1 reads SGHTA; CDR2 reads FQGNSA. V lost 3 bases and J lost 3, with 11 bases in between. CDR3 in DNA: TGTGCCAGCAGCTTGGTTGGGTCGGACACCGGGGAGCTGTTTTTT. Amino acid sequence: CASSLVGSDTGELFF.

The chain joins TRBV6-5 to TRBJ1-1; D not certain. Per germline, CDR1 MNHEY and CDR2 SVGAGI. V gave up 3 bases and J gave up 5 bases, with 19 bases separating them. This CDR3 has 16 amino acids. CDR3 sequence reads: CASSYAGAVASTEAFF. The CDR3 coding sequence is TGTGCCAGCAGTTATGCCGGCGCTGTCGCCAGTACTGAAGCTTTCTTT.

The chain recombines TRBV10-3 with TRBJ2-1; D is possibly TRBD1 or TRBD2 (5 bases each). CDR1 is ENHRY, CDR2 SYGVKD, per germline. Trimming cost V 3 bases and J 6 bases, with 6 bases left between them. The CDR3 spans 12 residues. The DNA for the CDR3 is TGTGCCATCAGTGATGGGGGCAATGAGCAGTTCTTC. It codes for CAISDGGNEQFF.

This clonotype was detected a few times. The V and J genes are TRBV9 and TRBJ2-7; D ambiguous. Germline loops: CDR1 SGDLS, CDR2 YYNGEE. Trimming took 0 bases from V and 2 from J, leaving 9 bases between them. This CDR3 spans 14 amino acids. CDR3 residues: CASSVEGSTYEQYF. DNA of the CDR3: TGTGCCAGCAGCGTAGAGGGATCTACCTACGAGCAGTACTTC. Drawing the rest from reference TRBV9 and TRBJ2-7, the complete variable domain is DSGVTQTPKHLITATGQRVTLRCSPRSGDLSVYWYQQSLDQGLQFLIQYYNGEERAKGNILERFSAQQFPDLHSELNLSSLELGDSALYFCASSVEGSTYEQYFGPGTRLTVT.

This clonotype was seen many times. The chain carries TRBV5-1 and TRBJ2-5; D possibly corresponds to TRBD1 (7 bases). The CDR3 length is 16 residues. The ends were cut back, 0 bases at V and 7 bases at J, with 19 bases in the middle. From germline, CDR1 is SGHRS and CDR2 YFSETQ. The CDR3: CASSLGTGQGAGTQYF. The DNA of the CDR3 is TGCGCCAGCAGCTTGGGGACAGGCCAAGGAGCGGGGACCCAGTACTTC. Filled out from reference TRBV5-1 and TRBJ2-5, the complete variable domain reads KAGVTQTPRYLIKTRGQQVTLSCSPISGHRSVSWYQQTPGQGLQFLFEYFSETQRNKGNFPGRFSGRQFSNSRSEMNVSTLELGDSALYLCASSLGTGQGAGTQYFGPGTRLLVL.

The chain joins TRBV7-9 to TRBJ1-1; D ambiguous. V lost 3 bases, J lost 6 bases, and 14 bases lay in between. The CDR3 loop spans 14 amino acids. From germline, CDR1 is SEHNR and CDR2 FQNEAQ (reference sequence). The CDR3 protein is CASSFFQESAEAFF. The CDR3 DNA sequence: TGTGCCAGCAGCTTTTTCCAGGAGTCGGCTGAAGCTTTCTTT.

The chain is built from TRBV12-3 or TRBV12-4 and TRBJ2-4, with 7 bases lining up with TRBD1. V was clipped by 4 bases and J by 15 bases; unmatched bases: 12. The CDR3 has 13 residues. Here the CDR3 DNA reads TGTGCCAGCAGTTCAAACCGGGACAGCCCCGGGTACTTC. Amino acids: CASSSNRDSPGYF.

V gene TRBV20-1 combines with J gene TRBJ2-5, with 8 bases aligning to TRBD1. The CDR3 sequence is 14 residues long. V lost 6 bases, J lost 4 bases, and 10 bases stayed unmatched. Germline CDR1 reads DFQATT; CDR2 reads SNEGSKA (reference sequence). CDR3: CSAARQGPRETQYF. The CDR3 nucleotides are TGCAGTGCGGCACGACAGGGGCCAAGAGAGACCCAGTACTTC.

This clonotype was counted a few times. The genes are TRBV7-9 and TRBJ1-6, with 9 bases aligning to TRBD1. The CDR3 extends over 17 amino acids. Germline CDR1 is SEHNR and CDR2 is FQNEAQ (reference sequence). With 1 base clipped from V and 7 bases from J, the junction kept 8 bases outside the gene matches. The DNA of the CDR3 is TGTGCCAGCAGCTTAGGAGACGCGGACAGGGGCAATTCACCCCTCCACTTT. It codes for CASSLGDADRGNSPLHF. Full variable domain (remainder filled in from reference TRBV7-9 and TRBJ1-6): DTGVSQNPRHKITKRGQNVTFRCDPISEHNRLYWYRQTLGQGPEFLTYFQNEAQLEKSRLLSDRFSAERPKGSFSTLEIQRTEQGDSAMYLCASSLGDADRGNSPLHFGNGTRLTVT.

This clonotype has only a few counts. This chain joins TRBV12-3 or TRBV12-4 and TRBJ2-5, with 11 bases identical to TRBD1. CDR3 length equals 14 residues. Unmatched junction bases numbered 7, after V lost 7 bases and J lost 6 bases. Written as DNA, the CDR3 is TGTGCCAGCACTAAGGACAGGGGGCGGCAGACCCAGTACTTC. It translates to CASTKDRGRQTQYF.

This clonotype was observed a handful of times. The V and J genes are TRBV27 and TRBJ2-6, with a possible D match to TRBD2 (6 bases). Germline lookup yields CDR1 MNHEY and CDR2 SMNVEV (reference sequence). The ends were cut back, 8 bases at V and 1 base at J, with 9 bases in the middle. The CDR3 consists of 14 residues. CDR3 sequence reads: CASAAGSGANVLTF. The CDR3 DNA follows: TGTGCCAGCGCCGCGGGGTCTGGGGCCAACGTCCTGACTTTC.

V is TRBV15 and J is TRBJ2-5; no reliable D call. Germline V gene lookup returns CDR1 LNHNV and CDR2 YYDKDF (reference sequence). The CDR3 is 15 amino acids. The V end lost 0 bases, the J end lost 2 bases, and 10 bases lay between the germline ends. The CDR3 nucleotides read TGTGCCACCAGCAGAGACCCGAACCGGCAAGAGACCCAGTACTTC. It yields the protein CATSRDPNRQETQYF.